Each of the 27 T cell receptor beta chains below was sequenced from the same sample in a study of vaccination and CD4 T cells after COVID-19. The Oncomine TCR Beta short-read assay sequenced DNA from cultured CD4+ T cells. TCRdb re-called the PCR reads through MiXCR, storing one row per CDR3 protein. Of approximately 13,000 distinct CDR3 sequences listed, roughly 79% are singletons. Which antigens these TCRs recognize remains unknown. Treatment of the sample: approximately 11-day PBMC culture with coronavirus spike peptide pools or control peptides (ViraFEST assay). Sequenced sample: CD4+ T cells from blood, cultured in vitro. The receptor set was obtained from a human donor who had recovered from COVID-19.

The chain is built from TRBV10-2 and TRBJ1-5; D is possibly TRBD1 (5 bases). Trimming took 3 bases from V and 8 from J, leaving 11 bases between them. The germline V gene encodes CDR1 WSHSY and CDR2 SAAADI. The length of the CDR3 is 13 residues. The DNA of the CDR3 is TGCGCCAGCAGTGAAGGACAATTTGAGCCCCAGCATTTT. Translation gives CASSEGQFEPQHF.

J is TRBJ1-2 and V is TRBV7-9, with TRBD1 identical over 7 bases. The trim removed 4 bases at V and 2 bases at J, leaving 4 bases unmatched. CDR1 and CDR2 (germline): SEHNR, FQNEAQ (reference sequence). The CDR3 is 14 residues long. CDR3 nucleotide sequence: TGTGCCAGCAGCTGTGCACAGGGGAACTATGGCTACACCTTC. This encodes CASSCAQGNYGYTF.

V and J are TRBV28 and TRBJ2-7; D is tentatively TRBD1 or TRBD2 (5 bases each). The CDR3 runs 15 residues. The V gene's germline CDR1 is MDHEN and CDR2 SYDVKM. Trimming shortened V by 5 bases and J by 2 bases, and 16 bases separated the two germline ends. The CDR3 sequence is CASSTTGASTYEQYF. The CDR3 DNA sequence: TGTGCCAGCAGTACCACCGGGGCATCTACCTACGAGCAGTACTTC.

The chain combines TRBV7-2 with TRBJ2-6; TRBD1 might be the D (6 bases). CDR1 and CDR2 from the germline V gene are SGHTA and FQGNSA. Trimming left V 5 bases short and J 2 bases short, with 16 bases between. CDR3 length equals 17 residues. The CDR3 loop is CASSGSGAGAGANVLTF. The CDR3 coding sequence is TGTGCCAGCAGCGGGAGTGGGGCAGGGGCTGGGGCCAACGTCCTGACTTTC.

The rearrangement links TRBV5-4 to TRBJ2-3; maybe TRBD2 (5 bases). V was shortened by 4 bases and J by 5 bases, with 11 bases between the two germline ends. Germline values: CDR1 SGHNT, CDR2 YYREEE (reference sequence). This CDR3 spans 13 amino acids. This CDR3 is CASSPRGIDTQYF. CDR3 sequence (DNA): TGTGCCAGCAGCCCCCGGGGTATAGATACGCAGTATTTT.

The chain links TRBV20-1 to TRBJ2-5, with TRBD2 as a possible D gene (6 bases). The V gene's germline CDR1 is DFQATT and CDR2 SNEGSKA (reference sequence). There are 15 residues in the CDR3. Trimming removed 2 bases from V and 1 base from J, with 14 bases in between. The CDR3 coding sequence is TGCAGTGCTAGACGGGGTGGCGGGGCCCAAGAGACCCAGTACTTC. As protein: CSARRGGGAQETQYF.

This sequence joins TRBV4-2 and TRBJ1-1, with a tentative D call TRBD1 (5 bases). The CDR3 covers 16 residues. The V end lost 0 bases, the J end lost 5 bases, and 16 bases lay between the germline ends. Germline V lookup: CDR1 LGHNA, CDR2 YNFKEQ. The CDR3 protein is CASSQEGTRLRTEAFF. The CDR3 DNA reads TGTGCCAGCAGCCAAGAAGGGACTCGACTCAGGACTGAAGCTTTCTTT.

This clonotype has just a few counts. The chain couples TRBV20-1 to TRBJ1-2; possibly TRBD1 for D (6 bases). Germline CDR1 and CDR2: DFQATT and SNEGSKA (reference sequence). There are 11 residues in the CDR3. Between the trimmed V and J ends, which lost 4 bases and 7 bases, there was a span of 10 bases. The CDR3 DNA reads as TGCAGTGCTACTGGGGGGCTTGGCTACACCTTC. Encoded protein: CSATGGLGYTF.

J is TRBJ1-5 and V is TRBV20-1, with 7 bases fitting TRBD1. With 0 bases clipped from V and 4 bases from J, the junction kept 6 bases outside the gene matches. Per the germline V gene, CDR1 is DFQATT and CDR2 is SNEGSKA (reference sequence). The CDR3 consists of 15 residues. This CDR3 is CSARERQGANQPQHF. The CDR3 DNA reads as TGCAGTGCTAGAGAGCGACAGGGAGCAAATCAGCCCCAGCATTTT.

The sample holds one count of this clonotype. The V and J genes are TRBV6-5 and TRBJ1-1; D may be TRBD1 (6 bases). Trimming took 0 bases from V and 0 from J, leaving 11 bases between them. Germline V CDR1 and CDR2: MNHEY, SVGAGI. CDR3 length: 16 amino acids. The CDR3 DNA sequence: TGTGCCAGCAGTTACTCGGGGGGGCCCATGAACACTGAAGCTTTCTTT. Encoded protein: CASSYSGGPMNTEAFF.

The J gene is TRBJ1-2, the V gene TRBV28, with a possible D match to TRBD1 (6 bases). CDR1 and CDR2 (germline): MDHEN, SYDVKM. The length of the CDR3 is 12 residues. The V gene lost 6 bases and the J gene lost 8 bases, with 13 bases spanning the gap. The CDR3 reads CASSRRDRGYTF. The CDR3 DNA sequence: TGTGCCAGCAGCCGCCGAGACAGGGGCTACACCTTC.

The genes are TRBV7-2 and TRBJ2-7; D ambiguous. The J call may be in error: the DNA end matches TRBJ2-5 better. This CDR3 has 11 amino acids. In germline, CDR1 is SGHTA, CDR2 FQGNSA. The DNA of the CDR3 is TGTGCCAGCAGCTCCCGAGAGACCCAGTACTTC. Its protein product is CASSSRETQYF.

The chain uses TRBV6-5 and TRBJ1-2, with unresolved D. The CDR3 spans 13 residues. Trimming cost V 2 bases and J 1 base, with 5 bases left between them. Germline V gene lookup returns CDR1 MNHEY and CDR2 SVGAGI. The CDR3 bases are TGTGCCAGCAGTTACAAGTTTAACTATGGCTACACCTTC. This sequence encodes CASSYKFNYGYTF.

CDR3 sequence reads: CASSLVGGTDNEQFF. DNA of the CDR3: TGTGCCAGCAGCCTTGTGGGGGGCACGGACAATGAGCAGTTCTTC. V gene TRBV7-9 combines with J gene TRBJ2-1; D might be TRBD1 or TRBD2, each matching 6 bases. The germline CDR1 and CDR2 sequences are SEHNR and FQNEAQ (reference sequence). With 5 bases removed from V and 5 bases from J, the gap between germline ends came to 16 bases. The CDR3 contains 15 residues.

The chain combines TRBV28 with TRBJ1-1; D unclear. CDR1 is MDHEN, CDR2 SYDVKM, per germline. V was pared by 3 bases and J by 4 bases, with 0 bases between. There are 10 residues in the CDR3. CDR3 nucleotide sequence: TGTGCCAGCAGTTTCACTGAAGCTTTCTTT. This translates into CASSFTEAFF.

Written as DNA, the CDR3 is TGCAGTGCTCAAAGGACTAGCACATACACAGATACGCAGTATTTT. As protein: CSAQRTSTYTDTQYF. The chain carries TRBV20-1 and TRBJ2-3, with TRBD2 matching 8 bases. The CDR3 loop spans 15 amino acids. V lost 5 bases, J lost 2 bases, and 9 bases stayed unmatched. Germline V CDR1 and CDR2: DFQATT, SNEGSKA (reference sequence).

The chain combines TRBV19 with TRBJ1-1; D remains ambiguous. With 0 bases removed from V and 10 bases from J, the gap between germline ends came to 9 bases. The germline V gene has CDR1 LNHDA and CDR2 SQIVND (reference sequence). The CDR3 is 12 amino acids. This chain's CDR3 is CASSIDASAAFF. The CDR3 DNA follows: TGTGCCAGTAGTATAGACGCGTCGGCAGCTTTCTTT.

Comment on this clonotype: A read error may account for a junction end that differs from germline. The gene calls are TRBV6-1 and TRBJ1-1; weak D call: TRBD1 (5 bases). The germline V gene encodes CDR1 MNHNS and CDR2 SASEGT. The CDR3 has 13 residues. CDR3 protein: CASRGEGNAEAFF. CDR3 sequence (DNA): TGTGCCAGCAGAGGGGAGGGGAACGCTGAAGCTTTCTTT.

The gene calls are TRBV27 and TRBJ1-2; D unresolved. In germline, CDR1 is MNHEY, CDR2 SMNVEV (reference sequence). Trimming shortened V by 4 bases and J by 2 bases, and 14 bases separated the two germline ends. This CDR3 has 15 amino acids. As DNA, the CDR3 is TGTGCCAGCAGTTCACGGTGGACCGCGAACTATGGCTACACCTTC. This encodes CASSSRWTANYGYTF.

On this clonotype itself: One end of the junction fails to match germline, which may point to a read error. The CDR3: CTSGRQGNYGYTF. CDR3 coding DNA: TGTACCAGCGGAAGACAGGGGAACTATGGCTACACCTTC. The rearrangement links TRBV6-1 to TRBJ1-2; 8 nucleotides match TRBD1. CDR1 is MNHNS and CDR2 is SASEGT in the germline V gene. The CDR3 consists of 13 residues.

The rearrangement links TRBV7-3 to TRBJ2-1, with 7 bases identical to TRBD1. V gave up 5 bases and J gave up 4 bases; unmatched junction bases: 8. The CDR3 loop spans 15 amino acids. Germline V gives CDR1 SGHTA, CDR2 FQGTGA. For the CDR3, the DNA is TGTGCCAGCAGCGCGACAGGGAGAGGATACAATGAGCAGTTCTTC. It yields the protein CASSATGRGYNEQFF.

Concerning this clonotype: At one of its ends the junction is not consistent with the germline gene, which may arise from a read error. The chain uses TRBV7-2 and TRBJ2-5, with TRBD2 identical over 12 bases. The CDR3 consists of 16 residues. Germline loops: CDR1 SGHTA, CDR2 FQGNSA. The CDR3 region is CASSLVLAGGQGTQYF. Written as DNA, the CDR3 is TGTGCCAGCAGCTTAGTTCTAGCGGGAGGGCAAGGGACCCAGTACTTC.

V and J are TRBV19 and TRBJ2-7, with 9 bases lining up with TRBD1. Germline V gene data show CDR1 as LNHDA and CDR2 as SQIVND (reference sequence). J lost 6 bases, V lost 6 bases, and 12 bases had no gene match. CDR3 length: 15 amino acids. CDR3 protein: CASSAPGQGLGEQYF. CDR3 DNA: TGTGCCAGTAGCGCTCCGGGACAGGGTCTGGGCGAGCAGTACTTC.

The V gene is TRBV24-1, the J gene TRBJ1-5; D is ambiguous. The CDR3 has 14 residues. Trimming shortened V by 0 bases and J by 2 bases, and 4 bases separated the two germline ends. Per germline, CDR1 KGHDR and CDR2 SFDVKD. CDR3 DNA sequence: TGTGCCACCAGTGATTTGAGTGGCAATCAGCCCCAGCATTTT. It yields the protein CATSDLSGNQPQHF.

V gene TRBV19 combines with J gene TRBJ1-5; D remains unclear. CDR3 length: 14 residues. Germline V gene lookup returns CDR1 LNHDA and CDR2 SQIVND (reference sequence). The ends were cut back, 7 bases at V and 4 bases at J, with 14 bases in the middle. CDR3 nucleotides: TGTGCCAGTAACCCCGCCTGGGTAAATCAGCCCCAGCATTTT. This encodes CASNPAWVNQPQHF.

This clonotype was counted a few times. V gene TRBV6-2 or TRBV6-3 combines with J gene TRBJ1-5, with no clear D. V was trimmed by 5 bases and J by 6 bases, leaving 8 bases between them. CDR3 length equals 12 residues. Germline loops: CDR1 MNHEY, CDR2 SVGEGT. Written as DNA, the CDR3 is TGTGCCAGCAGTCACCTCAGTCAGCCCCAGCATTTT. It is translated as CASSHLSQPQHF.

Written as DNA, the CDR3 is TGTGCCAGCAGTGTGCCAGGTGGACACAATGAGCAGTTCTTC. It translates to CASSVPGGHNEQFF. This chain links TRBV25-1 with TRBJ2-1; no definite D call. Trimming removed 4 bases from V and 5 bases from J, with 12 bases in between. Germline values: CDR1 MGHDK, CDR2 SYGVNS. The CDR3 contains 14 residues.